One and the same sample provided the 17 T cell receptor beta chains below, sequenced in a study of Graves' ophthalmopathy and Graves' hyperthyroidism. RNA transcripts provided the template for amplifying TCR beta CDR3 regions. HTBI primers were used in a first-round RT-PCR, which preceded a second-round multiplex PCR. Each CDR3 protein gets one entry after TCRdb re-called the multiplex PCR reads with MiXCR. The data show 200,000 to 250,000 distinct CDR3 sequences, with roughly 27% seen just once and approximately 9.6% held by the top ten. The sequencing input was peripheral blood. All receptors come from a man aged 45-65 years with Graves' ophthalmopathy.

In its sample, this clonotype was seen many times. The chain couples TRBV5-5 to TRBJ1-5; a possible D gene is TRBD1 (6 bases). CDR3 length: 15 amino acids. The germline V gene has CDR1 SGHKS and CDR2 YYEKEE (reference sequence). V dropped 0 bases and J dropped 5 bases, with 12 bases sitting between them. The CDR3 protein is CASSLEIRGDQPQHF. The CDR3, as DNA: TGTGCCAGCAGCTTGGAAATTAGGGGGGATCAGCCCCAGCATTTT. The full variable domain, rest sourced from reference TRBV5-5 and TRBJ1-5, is DAGVTQSPTHLIKTRGQQVTLRCSPISGHKSVSWYQQVLGQGPQFIFQYYEKEERGRGNFPDRFSARQFPNYSSELNVNALLLGDSALYLCASSLEIRGDQPQHFGDGTRLSIL.

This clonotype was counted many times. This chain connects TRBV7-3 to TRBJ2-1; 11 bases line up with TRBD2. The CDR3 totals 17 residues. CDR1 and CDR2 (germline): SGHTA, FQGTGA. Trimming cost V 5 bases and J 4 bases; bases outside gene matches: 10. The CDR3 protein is CASSLTTTSGTYNEQFF. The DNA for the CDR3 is TGTGCCAGCAGCCTTACTACGACTAGCGGGACATACAATGAGCAGTTCTTC. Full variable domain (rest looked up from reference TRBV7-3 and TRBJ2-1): GAGVSQTPSNKVTEKGKYVELRCDPISGHTALYWYRQSLGQGPEFLIYFQGTGAADDSGLPNDRFFAVRPEGSVSTLKIQRTERGDSAVYLCASSLTTTSGTYNEQFFGPGTRLTVL.

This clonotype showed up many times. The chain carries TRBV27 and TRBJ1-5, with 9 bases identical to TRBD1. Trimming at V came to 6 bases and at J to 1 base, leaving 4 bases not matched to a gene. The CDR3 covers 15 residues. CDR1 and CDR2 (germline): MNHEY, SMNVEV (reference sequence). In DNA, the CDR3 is TGTGCCAGCAGCTCACAGGGGGCGAGCAATCAGCCCCAGCATTTT. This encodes CASSSQGASNQPQHF.

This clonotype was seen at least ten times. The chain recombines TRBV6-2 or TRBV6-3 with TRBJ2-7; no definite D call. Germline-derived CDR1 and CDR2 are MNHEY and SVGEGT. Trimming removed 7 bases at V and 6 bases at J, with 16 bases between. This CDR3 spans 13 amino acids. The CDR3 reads CASNPTGSGEQYF. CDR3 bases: TGTGCCAGCAATCCAACGGGTTCTGGCGAGCAGTACTTC.

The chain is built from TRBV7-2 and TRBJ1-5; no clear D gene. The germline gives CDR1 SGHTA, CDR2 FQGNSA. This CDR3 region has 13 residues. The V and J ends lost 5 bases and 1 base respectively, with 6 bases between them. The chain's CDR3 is CASSPQSNQPQHF. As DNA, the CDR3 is TGTGCCAGCAGCCCTCAGAGCAATCAGCCCCAGCATTTT.

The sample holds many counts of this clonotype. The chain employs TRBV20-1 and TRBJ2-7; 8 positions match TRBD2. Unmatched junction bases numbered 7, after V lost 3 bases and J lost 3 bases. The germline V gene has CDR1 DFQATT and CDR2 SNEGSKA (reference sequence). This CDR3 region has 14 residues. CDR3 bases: TGCAGTGCTAGGTCCGCGGGGGGATACTACGAGCAGTACTTC. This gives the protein CSARSAGGYYEQYF.

The CDR3 here is CASSRADKTQYF. CDR3 coding DNA: TGTGCCAGCAGCCGTGCGGATAAGACCCAGTACTTC. This chain links TRBV6-4 with TRBJ2-5; D is uncertain. This CDR3 has 12 amino acids. Germline values: CDR1 MRHNA, CDR2 SNTAGT. With 6 bases removed from V and 6 bases from J, the gap between germline ends came to 11 bases.

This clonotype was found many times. The CDR3 DNA reads as TGTGCCAGCACCTTTTACCTCGGGCAGGGCTTGGGAAGCTCCTACGAGCAGTACTTC. Its protein is CASTFYLGQGLGSSYEQYF. J is TRBJ2-7 and V is TRBV11-1, with a weak D call TRBD1 (5 bases). CDR3 size: 19 residues. Trimming removed 7 bases at V and 0 bases at J, with 28 bases between. The germline gives CDR1 SGHAT, CDR2 FQDESV (reference sequence). Looking up the rest from reference TRBV11-1 and TRBJ2-7 gives the full variable domain: EAEVAQSPRYKITEKSQAVAFWCDPISGHATLYWYRQILGQGPELLVQFQDESVVDDSQLPKDRFSAERLKGVDSTLKIQPAELGDSAMYLCASTFYLGQGLGSSYEQYFGPGTRLTVT.

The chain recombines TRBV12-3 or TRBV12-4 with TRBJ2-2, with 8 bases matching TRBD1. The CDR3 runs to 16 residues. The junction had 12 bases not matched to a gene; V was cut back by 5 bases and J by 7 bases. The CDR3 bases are TGTGCCAGCAGTCTCCCCAACAGGGGGTCGAACGGGGAGCTGTTTTTT. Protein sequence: CASSLPNRGSNGELFF.

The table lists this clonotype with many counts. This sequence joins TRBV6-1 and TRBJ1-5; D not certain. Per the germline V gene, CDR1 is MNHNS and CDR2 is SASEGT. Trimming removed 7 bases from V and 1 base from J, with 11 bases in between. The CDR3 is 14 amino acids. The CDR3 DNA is TGTGCCAGCAACGGAGGGATGAGCAATCAGCCCCAGCATTTT. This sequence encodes CASNGGMSNQPQHF.

CDR3 DNA: TGTGCCACCAGCAGAGGGGTAAGCAATCAGCCCCAGCATTTT. Protein sequence: CATSRGVSNQPQHF. J is TRBJ1-5 and V is TRBV15; no firm D call. The CDR3 length is 14 residues. The germline gives CDR1 LNHNV, CDR2 YYDKDF (reference sequence). Deletions cut 1 base from V and 1 base from J, with 5 bases between. The variable domain in full, completed from reference TRBV15 and TRBJ1-5, reads DAMVIQNPRYQVTQFGKPVTLSCSQTLNHNVMYWYQQKSSQAPKLLFHYYDKDFNNEADTPDNFQSRRPNTSFCFLDIRSPGLGDTAMYLCATSRGVSNQPQHFGDGTRLSIL.

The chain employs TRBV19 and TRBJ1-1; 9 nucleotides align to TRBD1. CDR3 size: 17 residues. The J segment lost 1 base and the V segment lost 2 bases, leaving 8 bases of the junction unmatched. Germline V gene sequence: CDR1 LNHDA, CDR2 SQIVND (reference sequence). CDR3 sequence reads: CASSISRQGGKNTEAFF. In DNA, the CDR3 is TGTGCCAGTAGTATATCCCGACAGGGGGGCAAGAACACTGAAGCTTTCTTT.

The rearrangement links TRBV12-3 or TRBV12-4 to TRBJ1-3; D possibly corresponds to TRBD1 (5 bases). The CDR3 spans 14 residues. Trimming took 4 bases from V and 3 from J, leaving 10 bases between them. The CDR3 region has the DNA TGTGCCAGCAGTTCCCCGGGGCGTGGAAACACCATATATTTT. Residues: CASSSPGRGNTIYF.

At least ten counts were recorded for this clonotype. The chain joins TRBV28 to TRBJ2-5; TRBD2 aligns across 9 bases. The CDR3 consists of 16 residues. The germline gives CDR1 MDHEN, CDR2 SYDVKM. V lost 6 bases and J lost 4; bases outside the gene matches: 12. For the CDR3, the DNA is TGTGCCAGCAGCCTAGAGGCGGGAGGGGGGGCAGAGACCCAGTACTTC. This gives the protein CASSLEAGGGAETQYF.

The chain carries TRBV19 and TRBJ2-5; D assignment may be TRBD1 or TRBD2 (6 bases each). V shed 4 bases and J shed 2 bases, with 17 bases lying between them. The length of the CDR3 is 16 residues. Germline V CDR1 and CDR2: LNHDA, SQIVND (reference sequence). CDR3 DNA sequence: TGTGCCAGTAGTACCACCTCTAGAGGGGGGCAAGAGACCCAGTACTTC. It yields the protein CASSTTSRGGQETQYF.

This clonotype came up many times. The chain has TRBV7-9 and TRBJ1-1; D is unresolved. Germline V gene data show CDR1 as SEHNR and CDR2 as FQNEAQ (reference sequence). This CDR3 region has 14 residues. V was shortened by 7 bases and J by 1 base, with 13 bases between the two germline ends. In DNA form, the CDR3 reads TGTGCCAGCACCCAAGAGGTTACGAACACTGAAGCTTTCTTT. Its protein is CASTQEVTNTEAFF.

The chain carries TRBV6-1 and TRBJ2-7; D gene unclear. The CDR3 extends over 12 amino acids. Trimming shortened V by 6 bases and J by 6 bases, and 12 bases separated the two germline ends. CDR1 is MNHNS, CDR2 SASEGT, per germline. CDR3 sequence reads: CASRELGGEQYF. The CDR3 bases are TGTGCCAGCAGAGAGCTGGGCGGCGAGCAGTACTTC.